Shown below are 16 T cell receptor beta chains from a single sample sequenced in a study of CD8 T cells in ankylosing spondylitis. Study results and limitations: A TCR beta motif of roughly 8 highly homologous variants seemed to mark ankylosing spondylitis blood.

TCRdb redid the calling of the 5' RACE reads with MiXCR, one entry per CDR3 protein. The profile shows more than 400,000 distinct CDR3 sequences, over 4% of them singletons. No antigens are known for them. What was sequenced was blood, either unsorted or a sorted T cell fraction (not recorded which). All receptors come from a male donor with ankylosing spondylitis.

This clonotype was counted at least ten times. This chain links TRBV5-1 with TRBJ2-1; D is perhaps TRBD1 (5 bases). V was shortened by 7 bases and J by 5 bases, with 16 bases between the two germline ends. This CDR3 has 14 residues. Looked up from germline, CDR1 is SGHRS and CDR2 is YFSETQ. The CDR3 bases are TGCGCCAGCTCCAGGGTGTCCTTCGACAATGAGCAGTTCTTC. This translates into CASSRVSFDNEQFF.

This clonotype was seen many times. J is TRBJ2-7 and V is TRBV5-1; the D gene could be TRBD1 or TRBD2 (7 bases each). V gave up 4 bases and J gave up 3 bases, with 17 bases separating them. Germline lookup yields CDR1 SGHRS and CDR2 YFSETQ. The CDR3 is 15 residues long. The CDR3: CASSRERDSIYEQYF. The CDR3 DNA sequence: TGCGCCAGCAGCCGTGAGCGGGACAGCATCTACGAGCAGTACTTC. Full variable domain (rest looked up from reference TRBV5-1 and TRBJ2-7): KAGVTQTPRYLIKTRGQQVTLSCSPISGHRSVSWYQQTPGQGLQFLFEYFSETQRNKGNFPGRFSGRQFSNSRSEMNVSTLELGDSALYLCASSRERDSIYEQYFGPGTRLTVT.

This clonotype has at least ten counts. The rearrangement uses TRBV6-2 or TRBV6-3 and TRBJ1-2; unclear D gene. The CDR3 has 12 amino acids. Trimming pared 6 bases from V and 9 bases from J, leaving 14 bases between. Germline CDR1 and CDR2: MNHEY and SVGEGT. The CDR3 protein is CASRYREFRYTF. In nucleotides, the CDR3 is TGTGCCAGCAGATACCGAGAATTTCGCTACACCTTC.

This clonotype has at least ten counts. V and J are TRBV12-3 or TRBV12-4 and TRBJ1-6; no firm D call. V was pared by 3 bases and J by 9 bases, with 6 bases between. The CDR3 totals 12 residues. CDR3 loop: CASSFRLSPLHF. In nucleotides, the CDR3 is TGTGCCAGCAGTTTTCGTCTTTCACCCCTCCACTTT.

This clonotype was picked up many times. The chain carries TRBV12-3 or TRBV12-4 and TRBJ1-1; 8 bases line up with TRBD1. V dropped 6 bases and J dropped 3; count of bases not matched to a gene: 6. The CDR3 has 14 residues. The CDR3 is CASSSGGSDTEAFF. Written as DNA, the CDR3 is TGTGCCAGCAGCTCAGGGGGCTCTGACACTGAAGCTTTCTTT.

This clonotype was seen ten or more times. The gene calls are TRBV27 and TRBJ2-2; 8 bases map to TRBD2. Germline values: CDR1 MNHEY, CDR2 SMNVEV (reference sequence). V dropped 1 base and J dropped 2; count of bases not matched to a gene: 6. The CDR3 runs to 17 residues. The CDR3 DNA is TGTGCCAGCAGTTTATTCTCACTAGCGGACAACACCGGGGAGCTGTTTTTT. Translated: CASSLFSLADNTGELFF.

The sample holds many counts of this clonotype. The chain combines TRBV3-1 with TRBJ1-2; tentative D call: TRBD1 (6 bases). Germline CDR1 LGHDT, CDR2 YNNKEL (reference sequence). The CDR3 contains 13 residues. The V gene lost 0 bases and the J gene lost 5 bases, with 7 bases spanning the gap. CDR3 bases: TGTGCCAGCAGCCAAGATCAGGGGTATGGCTACACCTTC. It yields the protein CASSQDQGYGYTF.

This clonotype was found a few times. The chain has TRBV6-1 and TRBJ1-5; 10 bases map to TRBD1. Germline V gene sequence: CDR1 MNHNS, CDR2 SASEGT. The CDR3 runs to 15 residues. V shed 6 bases and J 4 bases; nucleotides not matched to a gene: 6. Written as DNA, the CDR3 is TGTGCCAGCAGAGGACAGGGGGTACTTAATCAGCCCCAGCATTTT. Translating gives CASRGQGVLNQPQHF.

This clonotype showed up many times. CDR3 DNA: TGCAGCGGTAAAAGGGTTAACACTGAAGCTTTCTTT. Amino acids: CSGKRVNTEAFF. The V call is TRBV29-1, the J call TRBJ1-1; D remains ambiguous. Germline V gives CDR1 SQVTM, CDR2 ANQGSEA. The CDR3 is 12 amino acids. Trimming cost V 7 bases and J 2 bases, with 11 bases left between them.

The chain recombines TRBV12-3 or TRBV12-4 with TRBJ1-2; the D is unclear. CDR3 length: 14 amino acids. The V end lost 5 bases, the J end lost 4 bases, and 14 bases lay between the germline ends. The CDR3 nucleotides are TGTGCCAGCAGTCCCCCGGGGAGACCCTATGGCTACACCTTC. It yields the protein CASSPPGRPYGYTF.

This clonotype was found a few times. The chain links TRBV4-2 to TRBJ2-3; D gene uncertain. CDR3 length equals 15 residues. V dropped 2 bases and J dropped 5 bases, with 14 bases sitting between them. CDR1 and CDR2 (germline): LGHNA, YNFKEQ. CDR3 DNA: TGTGCCAGCAGCCAAACAAGGACCTCCGGAGATACGCAGTATTTT. Its protein product is CASSQTRTSGDTQYF.

This clonotype was counted ten times or more. V and J are TRBV9 and TRBJ1-6; D call uncertain. The CDR3 runs 16 residues. The germline V and J ends were trimmed by 3 bases and 6 bases, with 16 bases remaining between them. CDR1 and CDR2 from the germline V gene are SGDLS and YYNGEE. The CDR3 sequence is CASSASLDGLNSPLHF. The CDR3, as DNA: TGTGCCAGCAGCGCATCACTCGACGGGCTTAATTCACCCCTCCACTTT.

The chain recombines TRBV2 with TRBJ1-3, with 10 bases that match TRBD1. This CDR3 region has 14 residues. Germline loops: CDR1 SNHLY, CDR2 FYNNEI. V shed 6 bases and J 4 bases; nucleotides not matched to a gene: 3. The CDR3 protein is CASRGTGAGNTIYF. The CDR3 nucleotides read TGTGCCAGCAGAGGGACAGGGGCCGGAAACACCATATATTTT.

This clonotype has just a few counts. This CDR3 reads CASSSAGDSYEQYF. In DNA form, the CDR3 reads TGCGCCAGCAGCTCAGCGGGGGACTCCTACGAGCAGTACTTC. The V and J genes are TRBV5-1 and TRBJ2-7; 8 nucleotides agree with TRBD2. CDR3 size: 14 residues. Germline lookup yields CDR1 SGHRS and CDR2 YFSETQ. V was pared by 3 bases and J by 0 bases, with 2 bases of the junction left unmatched.

This clonotype was picked up many times. The chain links TRBV4-3 to TRBJ2-1; D is perhaps TRBD1 (5 bases). CDR1 and CDR2 from the germline V gene are LGHNA and YSLEER. The CDR3 spans 13 residues. Trimming left V 3 bases short and J 10 bases short, with 13 bases between. Here the CDR3 DNA reads TGCGCCAGCAGCCACCCATTTGGACACGAGCAGTTCTTC. The encoded protein is CASSHPFGHEQFF.

This clonotype was picked up many times. V gene TRBV20-1 combines with J gene TRBJ1-2, with D possibly TRBD1 on 5 matching bases. The germline V gene encodes CDR1 DFQATT and CDR2 SNEGSKA (reference sequence). Trimming shortened V by 4 bases and J by 6 bases, and 12 bases separated the two germline ends. The CDR3 contains 12 residues. CDR3 coding DNA: TGCAGTGCTACTCGTCCCAGGGATGGCTACACCTTC. Its translation is CSATRPRDGYTF.